These T cell receptor beta chains were read from a single sample in a study of T cell responses to AZD1222 COVID-19 vaccine. Repertoires were generated with immunoSEQ multiplex PCR, while TCRdb's copy carries only in-frame clones and drops some. This table has roughly 130,000 clones, about 90% appearing once. Source: peripheral blood, taken on day 0 of MenACWY control vaccination. All receptors come from an adult in good health. The CDR3 runs from the conserved cysteine through the conserved F or W. The order of the fields is D gene, V gene, clone size, J gene, CDR3 length, CDR3 DNA, CDR3 protein. A D gene is named only where the DNA matches it firmly. Size tells how often a clone was seen (once, few, many) or the class of an expanded clone, and some rows leave it out.

D: -; V: TRBV5-8; size: -; J: TRBJ1-1; length: 16; DNA: TGTGCCAGCAGCTTGGCCGGAAAGGGGTTTTACACTGAAGCTTTCTTT; CDR3: CASSLAGKGFYTEAFF
D: TRBD1; V: TRBV28; size: -; J: TRBJ1-4; length: 14; DNA: TGTGCCAGCAGGACAGGGGGAACGGATGAAAAACTGTTTTTT; CDR3: CASRTGGTDEKLFF
D: -; V: TRBV24-1; size: -; J: TRBJ2-3; length: 14; DNA: TGTGCCACCAGTTCCGGGGGAAGGACAGATACGCAGTATTTT; CDR3: CATSSGGRTDTQYF
D: TRBD2; V: TRBV5-1; size: few; J: TRBJ2-1; length: 15; DNA: TGCGCCAGCAACCCCGGGACTAGCGGGAGAAATGAGCAGTTCTTC; CDR3: CASNPGTSGRNEQFF
D: -; V: TRBV14; size: -; J: TRBJ1-6; length: 23; DNA: TGTGCCAGCAGCCAGCAGCCTCAACATCGCGGCAGCCTAACTGCCCTCTATAATTCACCCCTCCACTTT; CDR3: CASSQQPQHRGSLTALYNSPLHF
D: TRBD1; V: TRBV6-5; size: few; J: TRBJ1-5; length: 14; DNA: TGTGCCAGCAGACCCGACAGGGGGCATCAGCCCCAGCATTTT; CDR3: CASRPDRGHQPQHF
D: TRBD1; V: TRBV4-1; size: few; J: TRBJ1-1; length: 16; DNA: TGCGCCAGCAGCCAAGATCGGACAGGGGTGGACACTGAAGCTTTCTTT; CDR3: CASSQDRTGVDTEAFF
D: -; V: TRBV19; size: -; J: TRBJ1-2; length: 12; DNA: TGTGCCAGTAGTATCAACAGTATTGGCTACACCTTC; CDR3: CASSINSIGYTF
D: -; V: TRBV30; size: once; J: TRBJ2-7; length: 12; DNA: TGTGCCTGGAGTGCCGGCCAGCGAGAGCAGTACTTC; CDR3: CAWSAGQREQYF
D: TRBD2; V: TRBV24-1; size: -; J: TRBJ2-3; length: 13; DNA: TGTGCCACCCGACTTGCGGGAGGAGATACGCAGTATTTT; CDR3: CATRLAGGDTQYF
D: TRBD1; V: TRBV10-3; size: -; J: TRBJ1-5; length: 15; DNA: TGTGCCATCAGTGCTGGACAGGGGGTCAATCAGCCCCAGCATTTT; CDR3: CAISAGQGVNQPQHF
D: TRBD1; V: TRBV7-2; size: -; J: TRBJ1-2; length: 13; DNA: TGTGCCAGCAGTCTAGACAGGGTAGGCGGCTACACCTTC; CDR3: CASSLDRVGGYTF
D: -; V: TRBV2; size: -; J: TRBJ1-4; length: 14; DNA: TGTGCCAGCAGCAGGGGTTCACCTAATGAAAAACTGTTTTTT; CDR3: CASSRGSPNEKLFF
D: -; V: TRBV6-2/TRBV6-3; size: -; J: TRBJ2-7; length: 16; DNA: TGTGCCAGCAGCTACTCGGGGCGGACCGTTTCCTACGAGCAGTACTTC; CDR3: CASSYSGRTVSYEQYF
D: -; V: TRBV2; size: -; J: TRBJ2-7; length: 13; DNA: TGTGCCAGCAGTGTCTACGGGGTAAACGAGCAGTACTTC; CDR3: CASSVYGVNEQYF
D: -; V: TRBV18; size: -; J: TRBJ2-7; length: 14; DNA: TGTGCCAGCTCACCACCCACACCTCCCTACGAGCAGTACTTC; CDR3: CASSPPTPPYEQYF
D: -; V: TRBV2; size: few; J: TRBJ1-2; length: 8; DNA: TGTGCCAGCAGGCCGGAACTCTTC; CDR3: CASRPELF
D: -; V: TRBV4-1; size: few; J: TRBJ2-1; length: 16; DNA: TGCGCCAGCAGCCGCGTCTGGGGGCCCAACTACAATGAGCAGTTCTTC; CDR3: CASSRVWGPNYNEQFF
D: -; V: TRBV27; size: once; J: TRBJ2-3; length: 15; DNA: TGTGCCAGCAGTTCCCTGCTGAGGGGAGCAGATACGCAGTATTTT; CDR3: CASSSLLRGADTQYF
D: -; V: TRBV10-3; size: -; J: TRBJ1-4; length: 13; DNA: TGTGCCATCAGTGACAGGGAGGGTGAAAAACTGTTTTTT; CDR3: CAISDREGEKLFF
D: -; V: TRBV3-1/TRBV3-2; size: -; J: TRBJ2-3; length: 12; DNA: TGTGCCAGCAGCCGGGGCACAGGGAGGCAGTATTTT; CDR3: CASSRGTGRQYF
D: -; V: TRBV24-1; size: once; J: TRBJ2-3; length: 17; DNA: TGTGCCACCAGTGATTTGGTCGGAGGCGGTGGCACAGATACGCAGTATTTT; CDR3: CATSDLVGGGGTDTQYF
D: -; V: TRBV9; size: -; J: TRBJ2-7; length: 13; DNA: TGTGCCAGCAGCGTCTCGGACAGTTACGAGCAGTACTTC; CDR3: CASSVSDSYEQYF
D: TRBD2; V: TRBV25-1; size: -; J: TRBJ2-1; length: 16; DNA: TGTGCCAGCAGAGCCACGGGGGGACTAGCGGGGAGTGAGCAGTTCTTC; CDR3: CASRATGGLAGSEQFF
D: TRBD2; V: TRBV19; size: -; J: TRBJ2-1; length: 14; DNA: TGTGCCAGTAGTTCCAGCGGGAGGGTAAATGAGCAGTTCTTC; CDR3: CASSSSGRVNEQFF
D: -; V: TRBV4-1; size: -; J: TRBJ1-3; length: 18; DNA: TGCGCCAGCAGCCAAGATTCTGGTCGGACTGTAAGTCGAAACACCATATATTTT; CDR3: CASSQDSGRTVSRNTIYF
D: TRBD2; V: TRBV7-3; size: -; J: TRBJ2-6; length: 18; DNA: TGTGCCAGCAGCCCCGACCGCGGGAGCTACTCTGGGGCCAACGTCCTGACTTTC; CDR3: CASSPDRGSYSGANVLTF
D: TRBD1; V: TRBV30; size: -; J: TRBJ2-1; length: 12; DNA: TGTGCCTGGAGTCGACAGGGCAATGAGCAGTTCTTC; CDR3: CAWSRQGNEQFF
D: -; V: TRBV7-2; size: -; J: TRBJ2-2; length: 14; DNA: TGTGCCAGCAGCTTAGGTGGCAGCACCGGGGAGCTGTTTTTT; CDR3: CASSLGGSTGELFF
D: -; V: TRBV5-5; size: -; J: TRBJ2-7; length: 15; DNA: TGTGCCAGCAGCTTGGGATACCAGGGGATTTACGAGCAGTACTTC; CDR3: CASSLGYQGIYEQYF
D: -; V: TRBV5-6; size: -; J: TRBJ2-3; length: 16; DNA: TGTGCCAGCAGCTTGTTGGGTGGCAGCCGCACAGATACGCAGTATTTT; CDR3: CASSLLGGSRTDTQYF
D: TRBD1; V: TRBV6-5; size: -; J: TRBJ1-6; length: 13; DNA: TGTGCCACAATTCTAGGGGGCTATTCACCCCTCCACTTT; CDR3: CATILGGYSPLHF
D: -; V: TRBV2; size: -; J: TRBJ2-7; length: 14; DNA: TGTGCCAGCAGAGCTGGACAGTCGCGCTACGAGCAGTACTTC; CDR3: CASRAGQSRYEQYF
D: TRBD2; V: TRBV9; size: -; J: TRBJ2-3; length: 16; DNA: TGTGCCAGCAGCCGGCTAGCGGGAGATGGCACAGATACGCAGTATTTT; CDR3: CASSRLAGDGTDTQYF
D: -; V: TRBV5-5; size: -; J: TRBJ1-2; length: 15; DNA: TGTGCCAGCAGCTTGGTCGTCCCCGAAGGCTATGGCTACACCTTC; CDR3: CASSLVVPEGYGYTF
D: TRBD1; V: TRBV29-1; size: -; J: TRBJ1-4; length: 15; DNA: TGCAGTGCTACATCTTCCGGGACAGGGGCAGAAAAACTGTTTTTT; CDR3: CSATSSGTGAEKLFF
D: -; V: TRBV21-1; size: -; J: TRBJ2-1; length: 15; DNA: TGTGCCAGCAGCAAAGCGACGGGAGTGAGGAATGAGCAGTTCTTC; CDR3: CASSKATGVRNEQFF
D: -; V: TRBV4-1; size: once; J: TRBJ2-1; length: 18; DNA: TGCGCCAGCAGCCAAACCCGGGCCGGGCGGGGAGGAAACAATGAGCAGTTCTTC; CDR3: CASSQTRAGRGGNNEQFF
D: TRBD2; V: TRBV20-1; size: -; J: TRBJ2-5; length: 15; DNA: TGCAGTGCTAGTCTAGCGGGTCCCACCCGGGAGACCCAGTACTTC; CDR3: CSASLAGPTRETQYF
D: -; V: TRBV5-1; size: few; J: TRBJ2-7; length: 15; DNA: TGCGCCAGCAGCCGAAGTCCCAATCCAACCTACGAGCAGTACTTC; CDR3: CASSRSPNPTYEQYF
D: TRBD1; V: TRBV9; size: -; J: TRBJ2-7; length: 13; DNA: TGTGCCAGCAGCGTGACAGGGGTTGGCGAGCAGTACTTC; CDR3: CASSVTGVGEQYF
D: -; V: TRBV20-1; size: -; J: TRBJ2-5; length: 11; DNA: TGCAGTGCAGGGGGGTTTGAGACCCAGTACTTC; CDR3: CSAGGFETQYF
D: TRBD1; V: TRBV5-4; size: -; J: TRBJ1-4; length: 15; DNA: TGTGCCAGCAGCCCGACAGGGGAGACGGGCGAAAAACTGTTTTTT; CDR3: CASSPTGETGEKLFF
D: TRBD1; V: TRBV5-4; size: -; J: TRBJ1-2; length: 16; DNA: TGTGCCAGCAGCCGATACGGACAGGGCAATTACTATGGCTACACCTTC; CDR3: CASSRYGQGNYYGYTF
D: TRBD1; V: TRBV27; size: once; J: TRBJ1-2; length: 15; DNA: TGTGCCAGCAGGCACTCCATGACAGGGTTCTATGGCTACACCTTC; CDR3: CASRHSMTGFYGYTF
D: -; V: TRBV2; size: -; J: TRBJ1-6; length: 13; DNA: TGTGCCAGCAGCCCAGGGTATAATTCACCCCTCCACTTT; CDR3: CASSPGYNSPLHF
D: -; V: TRBV19; size: -; J: TRBJ2-7; length: 16; DNA: TGTGCCAGTAGTATGGAATTCAGTACGCCCTCCTACGAGCAGTACTTC; CDR3: CASSMEFSTPSYEQYF
D: -; V: TRBV7-3; size: -; J: TRBJ1-1; length: 15; DNA: TGTGCCAGCAGCTCCCAGGGGTCCTTGAACACTGAAGCTTTCTTT; CDR3: CASSSQGSLNTEAFF
D: TRBD1; V: TRBV5-4; size: -; J: TRBJ2-7; length: 16; DNA: TGTGCCAGCAGCTCGCCGGGACAGGGGACCCCCTACGAGCAGTACTTC; CDR3: CASSSPGQGTPYEQYF
D: TRBD2; V: TRBV28; size: -; J: TRBJ2-7; length: 16; DNA: TGTGCCAGCAGTCCGGACTTTGGGACTACCTCCTACGAGCAGTACTTC; CDR3: CASSPDFGTTSYEQYF
D: -; V: TRBV9; size: -; J: TRBJ2-5; length: 13; DNA: TGTGCCAGCAGCGGGGCTAGCGAAGAGACCCAGTACTTC; CDR3: CASSGASEETQYF
D: -; V: TRBV20-1; size: -; J: TRBJ1-2; length: 11; DNA: TGCAGTGCTAGAGTAGGGTTTGGCTACACCTTC; CDR3: CSARVGFGYTF